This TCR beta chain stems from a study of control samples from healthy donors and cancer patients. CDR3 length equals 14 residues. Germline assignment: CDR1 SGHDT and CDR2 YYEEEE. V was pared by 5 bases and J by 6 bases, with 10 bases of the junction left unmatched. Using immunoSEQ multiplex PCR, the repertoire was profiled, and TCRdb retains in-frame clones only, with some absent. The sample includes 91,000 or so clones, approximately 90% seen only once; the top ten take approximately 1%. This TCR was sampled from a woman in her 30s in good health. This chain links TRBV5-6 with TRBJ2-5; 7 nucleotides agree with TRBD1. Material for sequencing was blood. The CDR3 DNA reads TGTGCCAGCAGGACCGGACAGGAGGCAAAGACCCAGTACTTC. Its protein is CASRTGQEAKTQYF.